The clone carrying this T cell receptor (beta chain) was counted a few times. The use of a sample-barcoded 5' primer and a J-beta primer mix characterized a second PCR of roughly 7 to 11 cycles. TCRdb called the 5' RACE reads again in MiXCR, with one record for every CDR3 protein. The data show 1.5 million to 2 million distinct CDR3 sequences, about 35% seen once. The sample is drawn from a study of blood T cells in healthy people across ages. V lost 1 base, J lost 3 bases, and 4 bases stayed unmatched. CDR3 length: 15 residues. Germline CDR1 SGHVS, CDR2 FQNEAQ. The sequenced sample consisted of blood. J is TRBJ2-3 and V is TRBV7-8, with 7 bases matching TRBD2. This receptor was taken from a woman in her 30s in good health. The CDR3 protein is CASSLVLAETDTQYF. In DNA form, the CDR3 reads TGTGCCAGCAGCTTAGTGCTAGCGGAGACAGATACGCAGTATTTT. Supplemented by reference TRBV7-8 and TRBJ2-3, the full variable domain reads GAGVSQSPRYKVAKRGQDVALRCDPISGHVSLFWYQQALGQGPEFLTYFQNEAQLDKSGLPSDRFFAERPEGSVSTLKIQRTQQEDSAVYLCASSLVLAETDTQYFGPGTRLTVL.